This T cell receptor beta chain is drawn from a study of prognosis after radiotherapy for stage I lung cancer. About the study: Stage I non-small cell lung cancer patients were enrolled from April 2018 to early 2019.

This clonotype was seen more than once but under ten times. Germline is not matched at one junction end, which may reflect a read error. Germline-derived CDR1 and CDR2 are SNHLY and FYNNEI. CDR3 size: 12 residues. Two rounds of multiplex PCR amplified TCR beta CDR3 from genomic DNA. Used in first-round PCR were primers specific to each TRBV and TRBJ gene. Each CDR3 protein gets one entry after TCRdb re-called the multiplex PCR reads with MiXCR. Found here are around 30,000 distinct CDR3 sequences, around 30% of them singletons; the top ten hold around 10%. This TCR was recovered from a donor at least 50 years old with non-small cell lung cancer. The material was PBMCs, obtained before or after stereotactic body radiation therapy (not recorded which). V is TRBV2 and J is TRBJ2-3; no reliable D call. The CDR3: CASRLDTDTQYF. Written as DNA, the CDR3 is TGCGCCAGCAGATTAGACACAGATACGCAGTATTTT.